These 13 T cell receptor beta chains originate from one sample sequenced in a study of OX40 agonist ivuxolimab in advanced cancers. Libraries were prepared by immunoSEQ multiplex PCR; TCRdb keeps only in-frame clonotypes and omits some of them. The sample comprises 50,000 to 85,000 clones, about nine tenths of which are singletons, and 2% to 2.5% rests with the top ten. Sequencing was performed on CD4+ or CD8+ T cells sorted from blood, taken in a trial of the OX40 agonist ivuxolimab. The receptors here all came from an adult with an advanced solid tumor such as melanoma, head and neck, liver or kidney cancer.

The chain couples TRBV5-4 to TRBJ2-7, with TRBD1 matching over 11 bases. There are 13 residues in the CDR3. Germline CDR1 SGHNT, CDR2 YYREEE (reference sequence). V trimming: 4 bases; J trimming: 5 bases; junction bases outside the gene matches: 2. The CDR3 reads CASSEDRGHEQYF. The CDR3 bases are TGTGCCAGCAGCGAGGACAGGGGGCACGAGCAGTACTTC.

The rearrangement uses TRBV19 and TRBJ2-2, with 7 bases aligning to TRBD1. This CDR3 has 15 amino acids. The ends lost 6 bases at V and 1 base at J; junction bases unmatched: 5. Germline assignment: CDR1 LNHDA and CDR2 SQIVND (reference sequence). CDR3 DNA sequence: TGTGCCAGTAGAAGGGACAGATTGAACACCGGGGAGCTGTTTTTT. The encoded protein is CASRRDRLNTGELFF.

The gene calls are TRBV6-5 and TRBJ2-7; TRBD2 matches at 9 bases. V trimming: 7 bases; J trimming: 3 bases; junction bases outside the gene matches: 7. The CDR3 is 14 residues long. CDR1 and CDR2 (germline): MNHEY, SVGAGI. CDR3 sequence (DNA): TGTGCCAGCACCGGGACTAGCCGGGTCTACGAGCAGTACTTC. Protein sequence: CASTGTSRVYEQYF.

The rearrangement joins TRBV9 to TRBJ1-1; possible D gene TRBD1, 5 bases. Looked up from germline, CDR1 is SGDLS and CDR2 is YYNGEE. Trimming shortened V by 5 bases and J by 1 base, and 9 bases separated the two germline ends. This CDR3 comprises 13 residues. CDR3 residues: CASSRQRNTEAFF. The CDR3 DNA reads TGTGCCAGCAGTAGACAGAGGAACACTGAAGCTTTCTTT. The full variable domain, in which reference TRBV9 and TRBJ1-1 provide the parts outside the CDR3, is DSGVTQTPKHLITATGQRVTLRCSPRSGDLSVYWYQQSLDQGLQFLIQYYNGEERAKGNILERFSAQQFPDLHSELNLSSLELGDSALYFCASSRQRNTEAFFGQGTRLTVV.

This chain connects TRBV7-2 to TRBJ2-5, with TRBD2 as a possible D gene (6 bases). This CDR3 region has 15 residues. CDR1 is SGHTA, CDR2 FQGNSA, per germline. V gave up 5 bases and J gave up 4 bases, with 17 bases separating them. CDR3 protein: CASSRSGRRVETQYF. The CDR3 nucleotides are TGTGCCAGCAGCCGTAGTGGGAGGCGAGTAGAGACCCAGTACTTC.

CDR3 region: CASSPTGVSGNTIYF. CDR3 sequence (DNA): TGCGCCAGCAGCCCTACAGGGGTTTCGGGAAACACCATATATTTT. V is TRBV5-1 and J is TRBJ1-3, with TRBD1 matching over 7 bases. Germline V lookup: CDR1 SGHRS, CDR2 YFSETQ. After removal of 4 bases from V and 4 bases from J, the junction contained 8 bases not matched to a gene. The CDR3 consists of 15 residues.

The chain employs TRBV28 and TRBJ1-5; D is possibly TRBD1 (6 bases). Germline V gene sequence: CDR1 MDHEN, CDR2 SYDVKM. The CDR3 runs to 17 residues. The V and J ends lost 3 bases and 2 bases respectively, with 17 bases between them. CDR3 region: CASSLGQGKLGNQPQHF. In nucleotides, the CDR3 is TGTGCCAGCAGTTTGGGGCAGGGGAAGCTCGGCAATCAGCCCCAGCATTTT.

The gene calls are TRBV10-2 and TRBJ1-5; D is uncertain. Per the germline V gene, CDR1 is WSHSY and CDR2 is SAAADI. The V end lost 0 bases, the J end lost 6 bases, and 12 bases lay between the germline ends. The CDR3 spans 15 residues. The CDR3 bases are TGCGCCAGCAGTGAGTCGAGGGCAGGTCGTCAGCCCCAGCATTTT. This gives the protein CASSESRAGRQPQHF.

This chain links TRBV6-6 with TRBJ1-6; D remains ambiguous. The CDR3 is 14 amino acids. Germline CDR1 is MNHNY and CDR2 is SVGAGI (reference sequence). With 6 bases removed from V and 9 bases from J, the gap between germline ends came to 15 bases. The CDR3 reads CASSPYGVTSPLHF. In nucleotides, the CDR3 is TGTGCCAGCAGCCCCTACGGGGTTACTTCACCCCTCCACTTT.

The chain employs TRBV5-1 and TRBJ2-5; 12 nucleotides line up with TRBD2. The CDR3 spans 15 residues. The germline V gene encodes CDR1 SGHRS and CDR2 YFSETQ. V was clipped by 4 bases and J by 5 bases; unmatched bases: 6. CDR3 sequence: CASSKTSGSVETQYF. In DNA form, the CDR3 reads TGCGCCAGCAGCAAGACTAGCGGGAGTGTGGAGACCCAGTACTTC. Full variable domain (missing parts from reference TRBV5-1 and TRBJ2-5): KAGVTQTPRYLIKTRGQQVTLSCSPISGHRSVSWYQQTPGQGLQFLFEYFSETQRNKGNFPGRFSGRQFSNSRSEMNVSTLELGDSALYLCASSKTSGSVETQYFGPGTRLLVL.

The chain employs TRBV9 and TRBJ2-1, with a tentative D call TRBD2 (5 bases). Germline values: CDR1 SGDLS, CDR2 YYNGEE. The V end lost 4 bases, the J end lost 2 bases, and 10 bases lay between the germline ends. The CDR3 has 14 residues. CDR3 protein: CASSTSGTYNEQFF. The CDR3 region has the DNA TGTGCCAGCAGCACTTCGGGGACCTACAATGAGCAGTTCTTC.

The gene calls are TRBV2 and TRBJ2-7, with 7 nucleotides matching TRBD1. CDR1 is SNHLY and CDR2 is FYNNEI in the germline V gene. Losses at the gene ends were 8 bases for V and 2 bases for J; bases not matched to a gene: 6. The CDR3 has 13 residues. CDR3 in DNA: TGTGCCAGCGTACCGGGACAGACCTACGAGCAGTACTTC. Its translation: CASVPGQTYEQYF.

This chain links TRBV11-3 with TRBJ2-7; 9 bases agree with TRBD1. This CDR3 is built from 13 residues. With 5 bases clipped from V and 6 bases from J, the junction kept 5 bases outside the gene matches. Germline V CDR1 and CDR2: SGHNT, YENEEA. The CDR3 sequence is CASSPGTGSEQYF. In DNA, the CDR3 is TGTGCCAGCAGCCCGGGGACAGGGAGCGAGCAGTACTTC.